The TCR beta chain described here comes from a study of shared clonotypes between healthy human individuals. Across the whole study: The donors, a couple of women and three men, were aged 18 to 49. Each donor had three CD4 naive, three CD4 memory, two CD8 naive and one CD8 memory plate. General study points: Investigators expected sequencing depth to affect clonotype sharing among donors.

Sorted-subset replicate PCR reactions were performed with approximately 0.2 ug DNA, corresponding to some 32,000 T cell genomes. The assay was immunoSEQ multiplex PCR, and TCRdb's table has in-frame clones only and misses some. The sample records about 2.3 million clones, more than 85% being singletons. Comment on this clone: The antigen is undetermined.

Sequenced input: naive CD4+ T cells from PBMCs. Subset reported: CD45RA+ positively selected. This sequence was found in a man in his late teens or twenties in good health. Some clones in this sample may be carry-over from other donors' samples.

DNA for the CDR3: TGTGCCAGCAGTGAATTCGGGACCCACACTGAAGCTTTCTTT. It is translated as CASSEFGTHTEAFF. The gene calls are TRBV25-1 and TRBJ1-1; tentative D call: TRBD1 (5 bases). Germline loops: CDR1 MGHDK, CDR2 SYGVNS. The CDR3 is 14 amino acids. V was pared by 1 base and J by 3 bases, with 9 bases between. Full variable domain (rest looked up from reference TRBV25-1 and TRBJ1-1): EADIYQTPRYLVIGTGKKITLECSQTMGHDKMYWYQQDPGMELHLIHYSYGVNSTEKGDLSSESTVSRIRTEHFPLTLESARPSHTSQYLCASSEFGTHTEAFFGQGTRLTVV.